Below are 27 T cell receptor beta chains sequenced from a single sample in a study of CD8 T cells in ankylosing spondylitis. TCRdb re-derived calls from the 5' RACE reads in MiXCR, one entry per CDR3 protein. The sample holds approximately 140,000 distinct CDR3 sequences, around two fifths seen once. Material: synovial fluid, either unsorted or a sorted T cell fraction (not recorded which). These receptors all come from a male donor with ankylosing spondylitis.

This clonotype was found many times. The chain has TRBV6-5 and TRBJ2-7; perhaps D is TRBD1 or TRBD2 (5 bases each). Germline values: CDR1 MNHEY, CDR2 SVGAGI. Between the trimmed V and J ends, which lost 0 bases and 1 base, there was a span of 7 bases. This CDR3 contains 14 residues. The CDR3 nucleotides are TGTGCCAGCAGTTACTCAGAGGGGTCCTACGAGCAGTACTTC. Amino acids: CASSYSEGSYEQYF.

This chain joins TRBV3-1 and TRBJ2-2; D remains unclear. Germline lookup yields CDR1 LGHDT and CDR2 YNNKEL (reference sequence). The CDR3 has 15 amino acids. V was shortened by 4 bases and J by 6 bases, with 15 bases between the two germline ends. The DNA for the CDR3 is TGTGCCAGCAGCCCTCCCATGGCCGGCGCCGGGGAGCTGTTTTTT. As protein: CASSPPMAGAGELFF.

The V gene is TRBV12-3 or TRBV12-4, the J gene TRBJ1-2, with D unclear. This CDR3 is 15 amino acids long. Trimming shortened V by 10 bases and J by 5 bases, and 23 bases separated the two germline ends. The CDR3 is CATSPPSRSGYGYTF. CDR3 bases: TGTGCCACCTCCCCCCCTAGCAGATCCGGTTATGGCTACACCTTC.

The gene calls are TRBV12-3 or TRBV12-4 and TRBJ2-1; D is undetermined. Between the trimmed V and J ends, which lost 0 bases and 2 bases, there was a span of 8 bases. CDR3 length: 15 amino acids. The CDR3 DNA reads TGTGCCAGCAGTTTAGCCCCGGCGGCCTACAATGAGCAGTTCTTC. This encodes CASSLAPAAYNEQFF.

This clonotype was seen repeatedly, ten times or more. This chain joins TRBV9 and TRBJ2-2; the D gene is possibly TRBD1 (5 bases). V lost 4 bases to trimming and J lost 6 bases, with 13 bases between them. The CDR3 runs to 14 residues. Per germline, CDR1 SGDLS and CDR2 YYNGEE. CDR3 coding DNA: TGTGCCAGCAGCCCAGGGTCCTCCCCCGGGGAGCTGTTTTTT. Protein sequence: CASSPGSSPGELFF.

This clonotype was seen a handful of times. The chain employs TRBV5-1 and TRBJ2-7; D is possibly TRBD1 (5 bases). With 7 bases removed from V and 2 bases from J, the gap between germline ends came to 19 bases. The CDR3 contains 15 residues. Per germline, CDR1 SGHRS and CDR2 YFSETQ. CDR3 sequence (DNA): TGCGCCAGCCGTATGGGTCCAGGGATAACCTACGAGCAGTACTTC. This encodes CASRMGPGITYEQYF.

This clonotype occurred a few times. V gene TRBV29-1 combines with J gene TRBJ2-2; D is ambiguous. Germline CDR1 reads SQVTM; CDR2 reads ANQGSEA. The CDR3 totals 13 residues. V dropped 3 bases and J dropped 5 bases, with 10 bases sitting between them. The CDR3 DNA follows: TGCAGCGTTGAGGTGTTTCTAACCGGGGAGCTGTTTTTT. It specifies CSVEVFLTGELFF.

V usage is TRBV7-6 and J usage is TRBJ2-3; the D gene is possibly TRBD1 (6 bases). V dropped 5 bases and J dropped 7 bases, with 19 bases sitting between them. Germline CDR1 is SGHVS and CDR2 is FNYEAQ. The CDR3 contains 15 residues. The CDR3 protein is CASSHPVEGVHTQYF. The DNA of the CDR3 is TGTGCCAGCAGCCACCCCGTTGAGGGGGTTCATACGCAGTATTTT. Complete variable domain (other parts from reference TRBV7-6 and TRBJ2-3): GAGVSQSPRYKVTKRGQDVALRCDPISGHVSLYWYRQALGQGPEFLTYFNYEAQQDKSGLPNDRFSAERPEGSISTLTIQRTEQRDSAMYRCASSHPVEGVHTQYFGPGTRLTVL.

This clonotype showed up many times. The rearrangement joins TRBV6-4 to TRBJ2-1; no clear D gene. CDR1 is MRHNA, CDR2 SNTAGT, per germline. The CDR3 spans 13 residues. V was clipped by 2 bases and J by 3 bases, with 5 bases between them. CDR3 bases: TGTGCCAGCAGTGACGGCGACTACAATGAGCAGTTCTTC. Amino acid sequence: CASSDGDYNEQFF.

The CDR3, as DNA: TGTGCCATCAGTCTGGCCAGACTGTATGGCTACACCTTC. Translation: CAISLARLYGYTF. The V call is TRBV10-3, the J call TRBJ1-2; D is undetermined. Germline loops: CDR1 ENHRY, CDR2 SYGVKD. Trimming left V 5 bases short and J 5 bases short, with 12 bases between. This CDR3 is built from 13 residues.

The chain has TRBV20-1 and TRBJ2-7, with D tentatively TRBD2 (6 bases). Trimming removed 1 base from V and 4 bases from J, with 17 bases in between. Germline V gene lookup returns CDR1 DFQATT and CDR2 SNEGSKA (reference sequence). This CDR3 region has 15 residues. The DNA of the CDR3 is TGCAGTGCTAGAGTTGGGGGACTGGAATCTTACGAGCAGTACTTC. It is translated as CSARVGGLESYEQYF.

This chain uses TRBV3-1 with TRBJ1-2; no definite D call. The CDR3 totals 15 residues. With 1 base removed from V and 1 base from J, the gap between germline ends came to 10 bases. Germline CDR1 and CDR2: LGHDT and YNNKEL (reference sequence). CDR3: CASSQGLGNNYGYTF. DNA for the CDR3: TGTGCCAGCAGCCAAGGGTTAGGGAATAACTATGGCTACACCTTC.

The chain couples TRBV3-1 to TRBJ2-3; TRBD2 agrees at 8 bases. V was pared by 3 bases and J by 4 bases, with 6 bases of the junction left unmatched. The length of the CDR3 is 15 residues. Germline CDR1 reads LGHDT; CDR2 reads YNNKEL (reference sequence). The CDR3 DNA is TGTGCCAGCAGCCAGGGACTAGAGTTAGCAGATACGCAGTATTTT. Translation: CASSQGLELADTQYF.

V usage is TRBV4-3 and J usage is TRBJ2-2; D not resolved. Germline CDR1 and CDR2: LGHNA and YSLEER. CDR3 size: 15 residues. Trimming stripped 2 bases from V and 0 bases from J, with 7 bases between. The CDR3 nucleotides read TGCGCCAGCAGCCAAATCAGAGCGAACACCGGGGAGCTGTTTTTT. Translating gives CASSQIRANTGELFF.

The DNA of the CDR3 is TGTGCCAGCAGCCCGGGACTAGGGTCCGGGGAGCTGTTTTTT. This encodes CASSPGLGSGELFF. The chain recombines TRBV2 with TRBJ2-2; 8 bases are shared with TRBD2. Germline V CDR1 and CDR2: SNHLY, FYNNEI. The trim removed 6 bases at V and 6 bases at J, leaving 6 bases unmatched. This CDR3 region has 14 residues.

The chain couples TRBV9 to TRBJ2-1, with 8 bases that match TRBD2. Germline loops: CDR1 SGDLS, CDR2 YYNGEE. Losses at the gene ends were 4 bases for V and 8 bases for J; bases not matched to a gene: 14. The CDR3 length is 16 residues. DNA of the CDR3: TGTGCCAGCAGCTTGGGCTTCGGGGGGGCTGGATATGAGCAGTTCTTC. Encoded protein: CASSLGFGGAGYEQFF.

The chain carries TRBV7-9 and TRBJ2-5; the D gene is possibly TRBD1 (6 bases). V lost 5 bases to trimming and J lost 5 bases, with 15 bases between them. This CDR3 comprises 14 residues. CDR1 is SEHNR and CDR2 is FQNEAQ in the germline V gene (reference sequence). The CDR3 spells CASSTSGVQETQYF. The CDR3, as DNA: TGTGCCAGCAGCACTTCAGGGGTGCAGGAGACCCAGTACTTC.

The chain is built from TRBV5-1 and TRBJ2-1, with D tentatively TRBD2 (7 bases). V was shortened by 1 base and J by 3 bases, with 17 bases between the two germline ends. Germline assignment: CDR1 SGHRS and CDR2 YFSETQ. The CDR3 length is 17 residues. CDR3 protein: CASSLWDKREDYNEQFF. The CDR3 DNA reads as TGCGCCAGCAGCTTGTGGGACAAGCGGGAAGACTACAATGAGCAGTTCTTC.

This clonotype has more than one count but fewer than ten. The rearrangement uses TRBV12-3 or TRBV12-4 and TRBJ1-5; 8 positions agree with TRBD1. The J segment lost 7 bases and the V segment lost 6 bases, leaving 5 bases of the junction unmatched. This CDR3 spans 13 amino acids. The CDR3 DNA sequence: TGTGCCAGCAGCCGGACAGGGTGGCAGCCCCAGCATTTT. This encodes CASSRTGWQPQHF.

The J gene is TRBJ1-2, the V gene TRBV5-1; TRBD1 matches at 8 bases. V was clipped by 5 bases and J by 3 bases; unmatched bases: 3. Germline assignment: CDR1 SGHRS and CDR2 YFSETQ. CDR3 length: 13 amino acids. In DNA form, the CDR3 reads TGCGCCAGCAGACCGGACAGGGACTATGGCTACACCTTC. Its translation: CASRPDRDYGYTF. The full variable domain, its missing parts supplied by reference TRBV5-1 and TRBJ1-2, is KAGVTQTPRYLIKTRGQQVTLSCSPISGHRSVSWYQQTPGQGLQFLFEYFSETQRNKGNFPGRFSGRQFSNSRSEMNVSTLELGDSALYLCASRPDRDYGYTFGSGTRLTVV.

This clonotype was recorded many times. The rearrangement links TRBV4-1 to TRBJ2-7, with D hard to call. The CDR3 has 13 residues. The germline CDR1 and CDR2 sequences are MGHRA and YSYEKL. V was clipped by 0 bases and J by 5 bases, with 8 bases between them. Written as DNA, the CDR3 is TGCGCCAGCAGCCAAGAGTATAGTCACGAGCAGTACTTC. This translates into CASSQEYSHEQYF.

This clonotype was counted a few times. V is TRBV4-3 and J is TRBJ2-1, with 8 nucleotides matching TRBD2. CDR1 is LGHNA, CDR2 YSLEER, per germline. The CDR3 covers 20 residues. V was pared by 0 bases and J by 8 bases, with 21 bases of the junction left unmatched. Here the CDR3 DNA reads TGCGCCAGCAGCCAAGATTGGGTGAGTGTATCGGGAGGGCCTCTTGATGAGCAGTTCTTC. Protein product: CASSQDWVSVSGGPLDEQFF.

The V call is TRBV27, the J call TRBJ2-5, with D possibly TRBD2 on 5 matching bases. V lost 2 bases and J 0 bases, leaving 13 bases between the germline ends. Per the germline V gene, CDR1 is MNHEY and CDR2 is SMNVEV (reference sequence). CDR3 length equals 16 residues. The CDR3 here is CASSLPPRRYQETQYF. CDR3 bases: TGTGCCAGCAGTTTACCCCCCAGGAGGTACCAAGAGACCCAGTACTTC.

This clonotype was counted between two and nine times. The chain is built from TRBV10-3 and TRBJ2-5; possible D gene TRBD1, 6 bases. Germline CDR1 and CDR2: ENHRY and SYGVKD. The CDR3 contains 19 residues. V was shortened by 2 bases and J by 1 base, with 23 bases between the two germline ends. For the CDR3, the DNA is TGTGCCATCAGTGAGGCTCTCCGCTCTGGACAGCTCCTCCAAGAGACCCAGTACTTC. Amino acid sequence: CAISEALRSGQLLQETQYF.

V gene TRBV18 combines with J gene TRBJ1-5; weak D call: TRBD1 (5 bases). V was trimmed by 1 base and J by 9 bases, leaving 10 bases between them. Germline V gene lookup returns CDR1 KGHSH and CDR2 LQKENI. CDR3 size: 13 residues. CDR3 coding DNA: TGTGCCAGCTCACCACAGGCAGGGCGGCCCCAGCATTTT. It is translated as CASSPQAGRPQHF.

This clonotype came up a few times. The CDR3 DNA reads as TGTGCCAGCAAGGAGGACAGGGCCTATGGCTACACCTTC. This encodes CASKEDRAYGYTF. This rearrangement joins TRBV27 to TRBJ1-2; TRBD1 aligns across 8 bases. The length of the CDR3 is 13 residues. After removal of 7 bases from V and 4 bases from J, the junction contained 5 bases not matched to a gene. CDR1 MNHEY and CDR2 SMNVEV come from the germline V gene (reference sequence).

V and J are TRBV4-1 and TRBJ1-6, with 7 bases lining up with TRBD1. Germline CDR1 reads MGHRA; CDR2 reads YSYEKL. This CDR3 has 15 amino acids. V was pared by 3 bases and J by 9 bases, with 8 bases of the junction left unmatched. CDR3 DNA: TGCGCCAGCAGCCAGGCTACAGGGGTAGGTTCACCCCTCCACTTT. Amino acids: CASSQATGVGSPLHF.